This TCR beta chain was recovered during a study of neurological immune-mediated disorders (dated by TCRdb to the late 2010s). In the study overall: Among the 34 multiple sclerosis patients, relapsing-remitting MS accounted for around 30 and secondary progressive MS accounted for 3. Alongside PBMC samples, the set of some 98 TCR-beta libraries contained longitudinal samples, technical triplicates, and paired CD4+ and CD8+ T-cell subsets that had been sorted. The cohort comprised 68 subjects: roughly 14 HAM/TSP patients, some 34 multiple sclerosis patients and 20 or so healthy controls. Peripheral blood TCR-beta repertoires from HTLV-I-associated myelopathy (HAM/TSP) patients, multiple sclerosis patients and healthy controls were compared by UMI-based sequencing. The full study reports these points: Across subjects, expanded clones never shared an identical CDR3 amino acid sequence, which suggests that the TCR-beta repertoires in every group were private. No association of the MS cluster with clinical or MRI features was observed, and the need for larger cohorts was stated by the authors. In phylogenetic analysis, the repertoires of 18 of 34 MS patients grouped into a cluster of related CDR3 sequences, which suggests a possible signature at the repertoire level. TCR clonal expansion was highest in HAM/TSP patients and lowest in MS patients, with MS patients falling below even healthy controls.

The germline V gene encodes CDR1 SGHAT and CDR2 FQNNGV. The CDR3 goes from the cysteine to the phenylalanine over 15 residues. This entry keeps only the CDR3 DNA: 45 bases, framed from base 1. Unmatched junction bases come to 16, with V trimmed by 10 bases and J by 8 bases. cDNA synthesis used template-switch 5'RACE with a primer carrying a 10-nucleotide random unique molecular identifier tagging each TCR transcript. Each sequencing run produced over 160 million TCR-beta sequences covering 15-18 subjects. The RNeasy kit was used for extraction of total RNA. TCR-beta VDJ regions were amplified with primers for the TCR constant region and the 5'RACE anchor, using the KAPA Real-time Library Amplification kit. A first PCR added sample indexes and Illumina adaptors, after which a second PCR increased the library yield. The roughly 650 bp TCR product was size-selected on a 2% E-gel SizeSelection system after Ampure bead purification. Before pooling, library quality was checked on a Bioanalyzer, concentration was measured with Qubit, and libraries were quantified with the Kapa Library Quantification kit. Paired-end 2 x 150 bp sequencing of the libraries was performed on an Illumina HiSeq 2500. To increase sequence diversity, roughly 24-31% phiX was spiked into each library pool. Per the authors' processing: Quality-filtered reads were processed with the UMI-based MiGEC pipeline, which removed over 80% of raw TCR sequences during error correction. IMGT germline references were used for aligning VDJ genes, and each clonotype was defined as a unique CDR3 amino acid sequence together with its V-J genes. Clonal expansion, Shannon diversity and CDR3 relatedness were evaluated with VDJtools (CalcPairwiseDistances, ClusterSamples), while phylogenetic trees were built in CLCbio workbench. Expanded clones were defined as having at least 8 unique UMIs, based on coefficient-of-variation modelling across technical triplicates. Using fastp trimming at Q25 and MiXCR clonotype assembly, TCRdb reanalyzed the public sequencing data and kept in-frame beta chains. CDR3 protein duplicates are merged, each entry listing the most common genes and DNA. The authors' filters were not applied to this entry. This sample is represented by roughly 47,000 distinct CDR3 sequences; 4% to 5.5% of them were singletons. Around 5.7% of the sample rests with the top ten.

For unsorted PBMC libraries, 2 million PBMCs were used after storage in RNAlater at -80 degrees C until RNA extraction. Multiple sclerosis patients were enrolled in a US clinical protocol under which disease progression was evaluated by magnetic resonance imaging. PBMCs were separated from peripheral blood using Ficoll-Hypaque density gradient centrifugation and then cryopreserved in liquid nitrogen. This clonotype was detected many times. The antigen this receptor binds is unknown. The sample holds no much larger clone one base away, and base qualities are not on file. This sequence uses TRBV11-2 and TRBJ2-1; 8 nucleotides in the junction match TRBD2. The sequence was obtained from a woman aged 55-70 years with multiple sclerosis. The sample taken for sequencing was PBMCs. The CDR3 loop reads CATTLDSGSRDEQFF. The base sequence is TGTGCCACGACCTTGGACAGCGGGAGTAGGGATGAGCAGTTCTTC. The variable domain in full, with residues beyond the CDR3 obtained from the reference TRBV11-2 and TRBJ2-1 genes, is EAGVAQSPRYKIIEKRQSVAFWCNPISGHATLYWYQQILGQGPKLLIQFQNNGVVDDSQLPKDRFSAERLKGVDSTLKIQPAKLEDSAVYLCATTLDSGSRDEQFFGPGTRLTVL.